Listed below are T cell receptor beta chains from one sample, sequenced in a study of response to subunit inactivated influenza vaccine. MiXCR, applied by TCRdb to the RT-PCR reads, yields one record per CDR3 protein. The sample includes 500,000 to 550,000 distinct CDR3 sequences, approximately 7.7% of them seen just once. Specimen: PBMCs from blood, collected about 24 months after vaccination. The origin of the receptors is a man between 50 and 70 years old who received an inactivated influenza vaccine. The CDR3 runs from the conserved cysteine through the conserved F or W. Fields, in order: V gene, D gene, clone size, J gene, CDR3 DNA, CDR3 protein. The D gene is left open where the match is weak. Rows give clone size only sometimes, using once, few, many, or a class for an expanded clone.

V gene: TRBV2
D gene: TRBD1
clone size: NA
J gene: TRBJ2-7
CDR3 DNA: TGTGCCAGCAGCGGACAGGGACTGCGCTACGAGCAGTACTTC
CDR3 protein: CASSGQGLRYEQYF

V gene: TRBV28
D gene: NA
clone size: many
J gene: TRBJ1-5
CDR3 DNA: TGTGCCAGCAGTTTGGTTCAAGGTAGGCACGATCAGCCCCAGCATTTT
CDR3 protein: CASSLVQGRHDQPQHF

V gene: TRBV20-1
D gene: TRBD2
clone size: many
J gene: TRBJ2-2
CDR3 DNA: TGCAGTGCTAGAGATCTTTTCGGTAGCGGGAGGGCCTCCGGGGAGCTGTTTTTT
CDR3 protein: CSARDLFGSGRASGELFF

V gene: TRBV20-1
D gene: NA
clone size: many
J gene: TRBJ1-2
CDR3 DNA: TGCAGTGCCCCGGATGGCTACACCTTC
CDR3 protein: CSAPDGYTF

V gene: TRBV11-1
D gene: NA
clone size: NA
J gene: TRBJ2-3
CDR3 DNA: TGTGCCAGCAGCTTAGCCCCCGGGGGGCACCAACGACCAGATACGCAGTATTTT
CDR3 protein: CASSLAPGGHQRPDTQYF

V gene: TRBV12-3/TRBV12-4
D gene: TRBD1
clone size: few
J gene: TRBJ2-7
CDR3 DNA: TGTGCCAGCAGTTTTAATAGGGGGCCCTGGGAGCAGTACTTC
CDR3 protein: CASSFNRGPWEQYF

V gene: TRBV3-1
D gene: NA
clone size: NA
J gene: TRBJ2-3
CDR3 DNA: TGTGCCAGCAGCGAAGGAGGGACACGGGCCACTTTTAACCAGTATTTT
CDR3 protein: CASSEGGTRATFNQYF

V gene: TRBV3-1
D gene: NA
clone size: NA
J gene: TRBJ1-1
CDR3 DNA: TGTGCCTGCTGCCAAGATCTCCTGGCAGGGAGGGCCACAGAGGAAGCTTTCTTT
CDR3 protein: CACCQDLLAGRATEEAFF

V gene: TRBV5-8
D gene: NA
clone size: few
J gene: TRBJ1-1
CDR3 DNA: TGTGCCAGCAGCATGAGACCGGGACCCTTAAGCCCTGAAGCTTTCTTT
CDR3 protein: CASSMRPGPLSPEAFF

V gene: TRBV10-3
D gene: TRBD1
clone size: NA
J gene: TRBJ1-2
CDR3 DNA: TGTGCCATCAGTGACCGACAGGGGGCGGATGGCTACACCTTC
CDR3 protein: CAISDRQGADGYTF

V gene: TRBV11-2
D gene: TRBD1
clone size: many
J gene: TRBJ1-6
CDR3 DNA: TGTGCCAGCAGCTTAGACCTGGGACAGTACTATAATTCACCCCTCCACTTT
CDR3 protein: CASSLDLGQYYNSPLHF

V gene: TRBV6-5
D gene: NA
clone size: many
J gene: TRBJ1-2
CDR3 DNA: TGTGCCAGCAGTTACGGGGGATCGAACTATGGCTACACCTTC
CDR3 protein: CASSYGGSNYGYTF

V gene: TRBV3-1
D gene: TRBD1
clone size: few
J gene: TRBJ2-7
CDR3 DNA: TGTGCCAGCAGCCAAGCGGGACAGACTTTCGGGCAGTACTTC
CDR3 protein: CASSQAGQTFGQYF

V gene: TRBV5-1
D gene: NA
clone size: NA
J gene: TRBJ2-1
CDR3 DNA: TGCGCCAGCAGCCCGCAACTGAATGAGCAGTTCTTC
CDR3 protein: CASSPQLNEQFF

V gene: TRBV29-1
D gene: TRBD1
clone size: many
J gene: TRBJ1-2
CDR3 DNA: TGCATCTGGACAGGGGCGGATGGCTACACCTTC
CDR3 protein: CIWTGADGYTF

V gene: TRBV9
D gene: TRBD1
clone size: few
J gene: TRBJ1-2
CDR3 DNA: TGTGCCAGCAGCGCCGACAGGGGCTCTGGCTACACCTTC
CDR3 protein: CASSADRGSGYTF